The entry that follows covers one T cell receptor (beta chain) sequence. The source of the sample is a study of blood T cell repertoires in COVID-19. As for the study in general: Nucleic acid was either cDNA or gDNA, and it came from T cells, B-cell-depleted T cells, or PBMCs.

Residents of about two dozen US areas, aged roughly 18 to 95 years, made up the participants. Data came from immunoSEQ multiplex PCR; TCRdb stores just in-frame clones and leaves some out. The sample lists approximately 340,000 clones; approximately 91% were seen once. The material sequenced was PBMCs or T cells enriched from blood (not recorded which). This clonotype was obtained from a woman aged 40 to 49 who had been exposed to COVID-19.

Here the CDR3 DNA reads TGTGCCAGCAGACACGACAGCTACGAGCAGTACTTC. This gives the protein CASRHDSYEQYF. The rearrangement uses TRBV7-9 and TRBJ2-7, with D perhaps TRBD1 (5 bases). CDR1 is SEHNR, CDR2 FQNEAQ, per germline (reference sequence). V lost 6 bases to trimming and J lost 3 bases, with 9 bases between them. This CDR3 has 12 amino acids.